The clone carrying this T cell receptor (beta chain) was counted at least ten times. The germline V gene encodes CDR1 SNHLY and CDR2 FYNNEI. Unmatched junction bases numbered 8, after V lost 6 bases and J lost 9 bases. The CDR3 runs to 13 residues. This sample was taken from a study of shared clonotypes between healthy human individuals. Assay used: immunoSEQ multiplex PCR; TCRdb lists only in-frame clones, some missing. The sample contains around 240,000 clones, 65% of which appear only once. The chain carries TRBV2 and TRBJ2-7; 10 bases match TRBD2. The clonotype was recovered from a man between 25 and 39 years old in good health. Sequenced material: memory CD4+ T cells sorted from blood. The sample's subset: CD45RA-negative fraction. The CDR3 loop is CASSVAGGSRQYF. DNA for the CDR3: TGTGCCAGCAGCGTAGCGGGAGGATCAAGGCAGTACTTC.